This T cell receptor (beta chain) was identified during a study of cytomegalovirus exposure and HLA in healthy donors. Study in general: In an earlier analysis, 90 million to 130 million unique TCR beta sequences were found from approximately 170 million T cells.

This PCR relied on a set of 60 Vbeta primers and 13 Jbeta primers. This table comes from immunoSEQ multiplex PCR, and its TCRdb copy is limited to in-frame clones, with some not included. The data hold more than 80,000 clones, with roughly 82% observed a single time. This CDR3 spans 18 amino acids. The germline V gene has CDR1 SGHDN and CDR2 FVKESK. The V and J ends lost 1 base and 2 bases, in that order; junction bases with no gene match: 10. In regard to this clone: Its antigen is unknown.

Findings and limits, study-wide: A later analysis showed TCR association rates differing by HLA locus, peaking at DRB1 and lowest at HLA-C.

The sequence was obtained from a male donor in good health and CMV-seropositive. What was sequenced was PBMCs. The rearrangement uses TRBV14 and TRBJ2-5; 10 bases line up with TRBD1. DNA of the CDR3: TGTGCCAGCAGCCAAGGACAGGGGGCTCTTACAATACAAGAGACCCAGTACTTC. Translating gives CASSQGQGALTIQETQYF.